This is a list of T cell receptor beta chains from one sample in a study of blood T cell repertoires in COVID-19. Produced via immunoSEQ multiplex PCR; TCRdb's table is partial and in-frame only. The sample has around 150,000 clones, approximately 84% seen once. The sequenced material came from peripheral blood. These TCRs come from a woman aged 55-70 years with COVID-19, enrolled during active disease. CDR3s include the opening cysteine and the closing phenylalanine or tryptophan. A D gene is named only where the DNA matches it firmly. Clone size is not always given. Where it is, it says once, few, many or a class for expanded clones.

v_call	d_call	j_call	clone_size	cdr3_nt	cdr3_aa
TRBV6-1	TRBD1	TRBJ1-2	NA	TGTGCCAGCAGTGAAGATAATAGGGGGCCCTATGGCTACACCTTC	CASSEDNRGPYGYTF
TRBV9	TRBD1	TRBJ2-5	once	TGTGCCAGCAGCACGCTTGGACAGGGGGTCCAAGAGACCCAGTACTTC	CASSTLGQGVQETQYF
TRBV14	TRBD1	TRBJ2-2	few	TGTGCCAGCAGCCGGGGGACAGGGTCTTTCAACACCGGGGAGCTGTTTTTT	CASSRGTGSFNTGELFF
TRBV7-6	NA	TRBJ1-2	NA	TGTGCCAGCAGCTTAATCCGGGGGGACTATGGCTACACCTTC	CASSLIRGDYGYTF
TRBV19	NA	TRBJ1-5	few	TGTGCCAGTAGTATGTGGCAGAATCAGCCCCAGCATTTT	CASSMWQNQPQHF
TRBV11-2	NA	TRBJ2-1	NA	TGTGCCAGCAGCCAGTCAGCGGTCGAGCAGTTCTTC	CASSQSAVEQFF
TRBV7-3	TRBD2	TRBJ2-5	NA	TGTGCCAGCAGCTTAAGGGCTAGCGGGAGGGAGACCCAGTACTTC	CASSLRASGRETQYF
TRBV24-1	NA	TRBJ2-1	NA	TGTGCCACCGGGCAAGGAGCGGTAGAGCAGTTCTTC	CATGQGAVEQFF
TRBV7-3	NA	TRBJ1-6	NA	TGTGCCAGCAGCCCTTCGGGGGGCCTTAATTCACCCCTCCACTTT	CASSPSGGLNSPLHF
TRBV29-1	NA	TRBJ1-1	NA	TGCAGCGTTGAAGTGGGCCTCTTAAAACCGAACACTGAAGCTTTCTTT	CSVEVGLLKPNTEAFF
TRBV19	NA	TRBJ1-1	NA	TGTGCCAGTAGTATTACAGCTAACACTGAAGCTTTCTTT	CASSITANTEAFF
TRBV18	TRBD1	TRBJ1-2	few	TGTGCCAGCTCACAGGACAGGAACGGTGGCTACACCTTC	CASSQDRNGGYTF
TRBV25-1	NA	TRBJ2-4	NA	TGTGCCAGCAGTGACGAGGGAGACATTCAGTACTTC	CASSDEGDIQYF
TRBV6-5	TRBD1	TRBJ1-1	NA	TGTGCCTTCAGGACAGGGTTCGGTACGAACACTGAAGCTTTCTTT	CAFRTGFGTNTEAFF
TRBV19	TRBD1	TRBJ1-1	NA	TGTGCCAGTAGTATCGCCTGGGGACAGAAGAACACTGAAGCTTTCTTT	CASSIAWGQKNTEAFF
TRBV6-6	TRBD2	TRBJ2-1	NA	TGTGCCAGCAGAGCCAGCGGGGCCCCCCACAATGAGCAGTTCTTC	CASRASGAPHNEQFF
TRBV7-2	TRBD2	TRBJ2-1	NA	TGTGCCAGCAGCTTAGATCCGGGAGGGCCAGGGGAGCAGTTCTTC	CASSLDPGGPGEQFF
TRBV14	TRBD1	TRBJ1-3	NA	TGTGCCAGCAGCCAGGACAGGGGAAACACCATATATTTT	CASSQDRGNTIYF
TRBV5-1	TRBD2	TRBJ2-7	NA	TGCGCCAGCTGTCGGGAGGGCCCGGGCGAGCAGTACTTC	CASCREGPGEQYF
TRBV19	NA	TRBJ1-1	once	TGTGCCAGTAGTAACCAGAGCGTGAGCTCTGAAGCTTTCTTT	CASSNQSVSSEAFF
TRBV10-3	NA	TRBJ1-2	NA	TGTGCCATCAGGAGGGACAACGACTATGGCTACACCTTC	CAIRRDNDYGYTF
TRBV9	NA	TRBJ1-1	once	TGTGCCAGCAGCGAACAGACAGTCCCGGGTGAAGCTTTCTTT	CASSEQTVPGEAFF
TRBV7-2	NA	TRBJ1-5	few	TGTGCCAGCAGCTTAGGGGAGAGGCGGCCCCAGCATTTT	CASSLGERRPQHF